The clone carrying this T cell receptor (beta chain) has at least ten counts. The antigen is undetermined. This entry belongs to a study of T cells after posttransplantation cyclophosphamide. The CDR3 length is 14 residues. Per the germline V gene, CDR1 is MNHEY and CDR2 is SMNVEV (reference sequence). Trimming shortened V by 4 bases and J by 1 base, and 11 bases separated the two germline ends. Sequenced by immunoSEQ multiplex PCR; TCRdb stores in-frame clones only, minus some. The sample gives tens of thousands of clones, none seen only once, and the top ten clones hold less than 7.5%. Findings of the study overall: Blood and skin or GI T cell repertoires showed limited TRB overlap.

Specimen: PBMCs. The V gene is TRBV27, the J gene TRBJ2-7; weak D call: TRBD1 (5 bases). This TCR was recovered from a woman aged 45-65 years in good health and a related stem cell transplant donor. CDR3 amino acids: CASSSGHQSYEQYF. CDR3 bases: TGTGCCAGCAGTTCAGGACATCAATCCTACGAGCAGTACTTC.